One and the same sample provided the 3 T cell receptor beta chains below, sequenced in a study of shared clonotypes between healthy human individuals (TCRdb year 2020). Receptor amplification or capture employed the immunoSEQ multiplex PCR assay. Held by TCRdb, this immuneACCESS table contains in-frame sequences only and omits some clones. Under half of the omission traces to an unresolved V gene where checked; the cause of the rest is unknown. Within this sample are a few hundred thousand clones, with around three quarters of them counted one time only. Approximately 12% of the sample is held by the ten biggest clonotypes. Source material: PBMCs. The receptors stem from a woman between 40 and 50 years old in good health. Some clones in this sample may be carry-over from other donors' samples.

As DNA, the CDR3 is TGTGCCAGCTCCCAGGAAACGGGCGGGCCCACGGACCCCAATGAGCAGTTCTTC. As protein: CASSQETGGPTDPNEQFF. The chain has TRBV18 and TRBJ2-1, with D possibly matching TRBD2 (5 bases). The CDR3 spans 18 residues. V was shortened by 6 bases and J by 6 bases, with 27 bases between the two germline ends. The germline V gene encodes CDR1 KGHSH and CDR2 LQKENI.

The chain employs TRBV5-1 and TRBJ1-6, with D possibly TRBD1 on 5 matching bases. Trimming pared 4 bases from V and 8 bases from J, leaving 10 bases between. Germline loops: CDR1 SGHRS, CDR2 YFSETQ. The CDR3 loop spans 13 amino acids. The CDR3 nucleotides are TGCGCCAGCAGCGACGACAGTGATTCACCCCTCCACTTT. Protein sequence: CASSDDSDSPLHF. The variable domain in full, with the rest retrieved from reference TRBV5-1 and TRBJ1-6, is KAGVTQTPRYLIKTRGQQVTLSCSPISGHRSVSWYQQTPGQGLQFLFEYFSETQRNKGNFPGRFSGRQFSNSRSEMNVSTLELGDSALYLCASSDDSDSPLHFGNGTRLTVT.

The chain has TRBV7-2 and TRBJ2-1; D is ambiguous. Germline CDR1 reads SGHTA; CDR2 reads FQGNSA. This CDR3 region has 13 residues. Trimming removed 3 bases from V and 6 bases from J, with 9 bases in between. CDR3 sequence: CASSFGRANEQFF. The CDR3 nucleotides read TGTGCCAGCAGCTTTGGTAGGGCCAATGAGCAGTTCTTC.